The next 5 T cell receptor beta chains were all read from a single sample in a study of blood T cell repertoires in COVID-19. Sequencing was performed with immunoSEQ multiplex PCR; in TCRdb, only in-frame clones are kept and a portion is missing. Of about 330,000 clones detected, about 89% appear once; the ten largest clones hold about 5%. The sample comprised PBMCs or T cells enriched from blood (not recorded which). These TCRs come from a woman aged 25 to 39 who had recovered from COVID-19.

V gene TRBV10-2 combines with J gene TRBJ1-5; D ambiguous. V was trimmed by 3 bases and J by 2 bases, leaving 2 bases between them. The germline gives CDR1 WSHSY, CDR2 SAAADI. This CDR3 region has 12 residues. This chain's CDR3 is CASSDGNQPQHF. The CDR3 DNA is TGCGCCAGCAGTGACGGCAATCAGCCCCAGCATTTT.

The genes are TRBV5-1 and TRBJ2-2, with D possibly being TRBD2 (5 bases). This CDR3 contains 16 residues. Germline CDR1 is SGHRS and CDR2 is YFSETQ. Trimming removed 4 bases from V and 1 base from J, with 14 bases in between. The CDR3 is CASSPAGGRNTGELFF. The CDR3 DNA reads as TGCGCCAGCAGCCCGGCGGGTGGGCGGAACACCGGGGAGCTGTTTTTT.

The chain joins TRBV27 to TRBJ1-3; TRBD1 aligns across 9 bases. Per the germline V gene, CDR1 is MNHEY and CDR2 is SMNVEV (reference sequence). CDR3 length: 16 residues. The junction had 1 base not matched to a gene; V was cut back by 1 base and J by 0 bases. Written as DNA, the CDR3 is TGTGCCAGCAGTTTATTGGGACAGGGCTCTGGAAACACCATATATTTT. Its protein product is CASSLLGQGSGNTIYF.

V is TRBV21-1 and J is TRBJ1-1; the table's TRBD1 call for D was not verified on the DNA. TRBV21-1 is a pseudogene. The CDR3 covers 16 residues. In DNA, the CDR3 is TGTGCCAGCAGCAGGGTGCACGGACAGGGCGAGGTCGGAGCTTTCTTT. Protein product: CASSRVHGQGEVGAFF.

In DNA, the CDR3 is TGTGCCAGTAGGGCATTGGAGGAAGAGACCCAGTACTTC. Protein product: CASRALEEETQYF. The chain couples TRBV19 to TRBJ2-5; the D gene is possibly TRBD2 (5 bases). Trimming took 6 bases from V and 3 from J, leaving 11 bases between them. This CDR3 contains 13 residues. Looked up from germline, CDR1 is LNHDA and CDR2 is SQIVND (reference sequence). Drawing the rest from reference TRBV19 and TRBJ2-5, the complete variable domain is DGGITQSPKYLFRKEGQNVTLSCEQNLNHDAMYWYRQDPGQGLRLIYYSQIVNDFQKGDIAEGYSVSREKKESFPLTVTSAQKNPTAFYLCASRALEEETQYFGPGTRLLVL.